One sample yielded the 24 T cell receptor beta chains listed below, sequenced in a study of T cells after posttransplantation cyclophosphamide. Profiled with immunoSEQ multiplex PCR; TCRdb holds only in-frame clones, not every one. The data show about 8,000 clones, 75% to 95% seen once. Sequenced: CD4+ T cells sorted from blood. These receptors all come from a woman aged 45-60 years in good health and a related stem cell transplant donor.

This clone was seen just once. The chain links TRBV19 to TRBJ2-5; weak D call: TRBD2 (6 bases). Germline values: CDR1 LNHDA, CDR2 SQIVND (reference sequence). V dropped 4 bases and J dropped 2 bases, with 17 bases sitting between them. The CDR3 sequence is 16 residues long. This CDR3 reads CASSSPWAAGQETQYF. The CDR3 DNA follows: TGTGCCAGTAGTAGCCCGTGGGCGGCGGGGCAAGAGACCCAGTACTTC.

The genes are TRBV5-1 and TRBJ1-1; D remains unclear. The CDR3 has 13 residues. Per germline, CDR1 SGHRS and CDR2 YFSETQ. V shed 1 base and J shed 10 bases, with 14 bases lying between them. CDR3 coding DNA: TGCGCCAGCAGCTTGTTGTTGGCAGGATCAGCTTTCTTT. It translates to CASSLLLAGSAFF.

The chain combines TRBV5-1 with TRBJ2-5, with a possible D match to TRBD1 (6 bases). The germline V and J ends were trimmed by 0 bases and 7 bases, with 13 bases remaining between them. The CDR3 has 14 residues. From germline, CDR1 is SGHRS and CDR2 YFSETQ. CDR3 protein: CASSLGQGLGTQYF. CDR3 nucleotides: TGCGCCAGCAGCTTGGGTCAGGGGCTTGGGACCCAGTACTTC. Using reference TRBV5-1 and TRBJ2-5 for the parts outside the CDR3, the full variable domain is KAGVTQTPRYLIKTRGQQVTLSCSPISGHRSVSWYQQTPGQGLQFLFEYFSETQRNKGNFPGRFSGRQFSNSRSEMNVSTLELGDSALYLCASSLGQGLGTQYFGPGTRLLVL.

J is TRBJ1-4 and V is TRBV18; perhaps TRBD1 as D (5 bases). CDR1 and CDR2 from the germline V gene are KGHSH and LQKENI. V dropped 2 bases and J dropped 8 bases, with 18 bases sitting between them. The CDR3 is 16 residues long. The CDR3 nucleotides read TGTGCCAGCTCACCATCCACGTCGGGGAGGGGAGAAAAACTGTTTTTT. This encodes CASSPSTSGRGEKLFF.

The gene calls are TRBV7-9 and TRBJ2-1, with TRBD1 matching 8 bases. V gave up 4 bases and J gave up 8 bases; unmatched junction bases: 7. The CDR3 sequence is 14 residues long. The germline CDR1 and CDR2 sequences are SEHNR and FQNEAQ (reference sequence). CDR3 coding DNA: TGTGCCAGCAGCTCCCCCCGGACAGGGTATGAGCAGTTCTTC. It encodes CASSSPRTGYEQFF.

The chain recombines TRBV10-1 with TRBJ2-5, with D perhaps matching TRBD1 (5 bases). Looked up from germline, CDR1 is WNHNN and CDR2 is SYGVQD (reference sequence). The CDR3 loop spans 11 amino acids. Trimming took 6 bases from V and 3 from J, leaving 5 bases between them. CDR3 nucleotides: TGCGCCAGCAGACAGGAAGAGACCCAGTACTTC. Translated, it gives CASRQEETQYF.

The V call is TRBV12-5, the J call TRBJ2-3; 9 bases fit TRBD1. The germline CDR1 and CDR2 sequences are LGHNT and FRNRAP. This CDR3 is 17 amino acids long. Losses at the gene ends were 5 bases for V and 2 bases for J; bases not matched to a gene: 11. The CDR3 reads CASGPNRQGVYTDTQYF. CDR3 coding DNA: TGTGCTAGTGGTCCGAATCGACAGGGGGTTTACACAGATACGCAGTATTTT. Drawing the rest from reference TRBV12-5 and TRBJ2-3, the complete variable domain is DARVTQTPRHKVTEMGQEVTMRCQPILGHNTVFWYRQTMMQGLELLAYFRNRAPLDDSGMPKDRFSAEMPDATLATLKIQPSEPRDSAVYFCASGPNRQGVYTDTQYFGPGTRLTVL.

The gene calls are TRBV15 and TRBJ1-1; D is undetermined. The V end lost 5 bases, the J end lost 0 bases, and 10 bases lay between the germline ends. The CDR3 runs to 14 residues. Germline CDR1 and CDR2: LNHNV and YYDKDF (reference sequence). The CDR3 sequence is CATSPGRLNTEAFF. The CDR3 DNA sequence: TGTGCCACCAGCCCCGGCAGGTTGAACACTGAAGCTTTCTTT.

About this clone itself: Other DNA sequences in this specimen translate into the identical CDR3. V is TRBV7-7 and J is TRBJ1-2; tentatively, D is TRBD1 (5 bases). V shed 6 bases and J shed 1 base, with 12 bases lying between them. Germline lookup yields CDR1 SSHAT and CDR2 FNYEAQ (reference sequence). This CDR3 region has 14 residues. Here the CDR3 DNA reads TGTGCCAGCAGTCCCATGACAGATAACTATGGCTACACCTTC. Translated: CASSPMTDNYGYTF.

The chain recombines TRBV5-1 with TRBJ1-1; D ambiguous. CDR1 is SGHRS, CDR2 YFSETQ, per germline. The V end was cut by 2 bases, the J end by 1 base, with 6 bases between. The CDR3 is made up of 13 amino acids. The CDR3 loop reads CASSFGGNTEAFF. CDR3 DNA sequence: TGCGCCAGCAGCTTCGGTGGGAACACTGAAGCTTTCTTT. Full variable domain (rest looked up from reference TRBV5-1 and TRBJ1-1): KAGVTQTPRYLIKTRGQQVTLSCSPISGHRSVSWYQQTPGQGLQFLFEYFSETQRNKGNFPGRFSGRQFSNSRSEMNVSTLELGDSALYLCASSFGGNTEAFFGQGTRLTVV.

The CDR3 DNA reads TGTGCCACCGCAGGGGGTGGTCAGCCCCAGCATTTT. Translating gives CATAGGGQPQHF. This chain links TRBV6-1 with TRBJ1-5, with TRBD1 matching 7 bases. The length of the CDR3 is 12 residues. V gave up 10 bases and J gave up 6 bases; unmatched junction bases: 6. Germline CDR1 and CDR2: MNHNS and SASEGT.

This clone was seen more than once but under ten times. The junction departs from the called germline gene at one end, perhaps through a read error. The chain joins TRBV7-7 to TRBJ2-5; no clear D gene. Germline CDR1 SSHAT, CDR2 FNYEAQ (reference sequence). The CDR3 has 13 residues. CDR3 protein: CASSFTVQETQYF. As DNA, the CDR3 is TGTGCTAGCAGCTTCACGGTTCAAGAGACCCAGTACTTC.

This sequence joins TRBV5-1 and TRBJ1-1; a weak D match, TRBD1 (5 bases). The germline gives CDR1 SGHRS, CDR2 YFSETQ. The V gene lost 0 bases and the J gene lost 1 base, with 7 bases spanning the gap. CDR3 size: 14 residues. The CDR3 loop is CASSLDTGNTEAFF. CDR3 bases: TGCGCCAGCAGCTTGGACACAGGGAACACTGAAGCTTTCTTT.

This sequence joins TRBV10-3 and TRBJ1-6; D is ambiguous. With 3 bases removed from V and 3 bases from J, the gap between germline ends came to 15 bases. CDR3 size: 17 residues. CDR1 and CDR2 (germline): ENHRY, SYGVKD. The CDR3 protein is CAISDFSSTYYNSPLHF. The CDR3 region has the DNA TGTGCCATCAGTGATTTTAGCAGTACCTACTATAATTCACCCCTCCACTTT.

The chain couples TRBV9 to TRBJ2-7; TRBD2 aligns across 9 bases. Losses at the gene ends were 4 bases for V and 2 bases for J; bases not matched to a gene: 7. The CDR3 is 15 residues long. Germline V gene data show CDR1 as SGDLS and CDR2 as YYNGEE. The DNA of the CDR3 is TGTGCCAGCAGCAAAAGCGGGAGGCCCACCTACGAGCAGTACTTC. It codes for CASSKSGRPTYEQYF.

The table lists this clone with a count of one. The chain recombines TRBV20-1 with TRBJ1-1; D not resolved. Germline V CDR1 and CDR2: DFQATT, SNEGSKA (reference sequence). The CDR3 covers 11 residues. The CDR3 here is CRQLLGTEAFF. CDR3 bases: TGCAGACAGCTCTTGGGCACTGAAGCTTTCTTT.

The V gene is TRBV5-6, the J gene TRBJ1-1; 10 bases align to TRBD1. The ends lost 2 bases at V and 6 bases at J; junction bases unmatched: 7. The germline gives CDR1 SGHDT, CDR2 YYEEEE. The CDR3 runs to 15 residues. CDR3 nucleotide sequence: TGTGCCAGCAGCTTAACCGGGACAGGGGAATCTGAAGCTTTCTTT. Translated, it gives CASSLTGTGESEAFF.

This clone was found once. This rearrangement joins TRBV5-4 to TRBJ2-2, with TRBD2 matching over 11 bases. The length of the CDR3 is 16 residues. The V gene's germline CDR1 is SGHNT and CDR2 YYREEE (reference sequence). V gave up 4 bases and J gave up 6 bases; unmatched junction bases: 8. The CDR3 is CASSLSSGLAAGELFF. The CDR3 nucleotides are TGTGCCAGCAGCCTATCGTCGGGACTAGCGGCCGGGGAGCTGTTTTTT.

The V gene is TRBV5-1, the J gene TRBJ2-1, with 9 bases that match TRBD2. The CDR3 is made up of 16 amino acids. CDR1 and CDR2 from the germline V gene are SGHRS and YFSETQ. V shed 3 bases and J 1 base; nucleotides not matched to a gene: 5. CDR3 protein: CASSYTSGGSYNEQFF. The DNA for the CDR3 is TGCGCCAGCAGCTACACGAGCGGGGGGTCCTACAATGAGCAGTTCTTC.

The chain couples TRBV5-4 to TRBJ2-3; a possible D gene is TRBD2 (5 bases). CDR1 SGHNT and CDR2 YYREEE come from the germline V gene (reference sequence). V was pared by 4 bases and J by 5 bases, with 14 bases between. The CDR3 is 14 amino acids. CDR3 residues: CASSKDSWGDTQYF. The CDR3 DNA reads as TGTGCCAGCAGCAAGGACTCCTGGGGAGATACGCAGTATTTT.

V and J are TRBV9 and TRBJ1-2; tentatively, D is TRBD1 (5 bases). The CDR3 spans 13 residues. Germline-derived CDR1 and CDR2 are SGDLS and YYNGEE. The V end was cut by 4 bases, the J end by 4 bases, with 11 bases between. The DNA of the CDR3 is TGTGCCAGCAGCCAGACAGAATCCTATGGCTACACCTTC. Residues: CASSQTESYGYTF.

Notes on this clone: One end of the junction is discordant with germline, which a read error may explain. Here the CDR3 DNA reads TGTGCCACCAGTGAATCTGTTAGCTCCTACGAGCAGTACTTC. It is translated as CATSESVSSYEQYF. The rearrangement uses TRBV28 and TRBJ2-7; D remains ambiguous. There are 14 residues in the CDR3. The V gene's germline CDR1 is MDHEN and CDR2 SYDVKM.

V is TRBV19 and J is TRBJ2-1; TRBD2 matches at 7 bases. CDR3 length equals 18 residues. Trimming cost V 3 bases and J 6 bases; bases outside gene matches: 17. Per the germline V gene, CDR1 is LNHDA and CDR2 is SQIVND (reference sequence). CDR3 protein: CASSMVGGEMGRANEQFF. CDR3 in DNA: TGTGCCAGTAGTATGGTAGGAGGAGAGATGGGGAGGGCCAATGAGCAGTTCTTC.

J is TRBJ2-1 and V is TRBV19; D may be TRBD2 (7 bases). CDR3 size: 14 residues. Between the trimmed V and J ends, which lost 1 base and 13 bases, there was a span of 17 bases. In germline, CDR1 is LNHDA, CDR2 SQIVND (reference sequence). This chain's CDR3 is CASSIAEGGTFQFF. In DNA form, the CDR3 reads TGTGCCAGTAGTATAGCAGAGGGGGGGACATTCCAGTTCTTC.